This T cell receptor (beta chain) was captured in a study of T cell clonotyping in hematopoietic cell transplantation. Study as a whole: Pretransplant recipient samples were taken after cytoreduction. General observations from the study: Recipient TCR diversity dropped after transplant; expanded clonotypes rose from day 30 to 180.

Generated by immunoSEQ multiplex PCR, the TCRdb table keeps only in-frame clones and is missing some. Among tens of thousands of clones, approximately 80% were seen once, and the ten largest hold about a quarter. V shed 3 bases, J shed 0 bases, and the junction held 2 bases outside the gene matches. CDR1 SGHRS and CDR2 YFSETQ come from the germline V gene. The CDR3 is made up of 14 amino acids. To note about this clone: What it binds is not known.

The time point denotes: recipient sample about 28 days before transplant, after cytoreduction. This receptor was identified in a woman aged 55-69 years with acute myeloid leukemia. Some clones in this sample may be carry-over from other donors' samples. The chain combines TRBV5-1 with TRBJ1-2, with 7 bases that match TRBD1. The sequencing here drew on peripheral blood mononuclear cells, taken before stem cell transplant. CDR3 DNA: TGCGCCAGCAGCTCGGGACAGACTAACTATGGCTACACCTTC. Protein sequence: CASSSGQTNYGYTF. Looking up the rest from reference TRBV5-1 and TRBJ1-2 gives the full variable domain: KAGVTQTPRYLIKTRGQQVTLSCSPISGHRSVSWYQQTPGQGLQFLFEYFSETQRNKGNFPGRFSGRQFSNSRSEMNVSTLELGDSALYLCASSSGQTNYGYTFGSGTRLTVV.